This entry describes one TCR beta chain. Antigen unknown. The data stem from a study of T cell repertoires in cytomegalovirus infection. On the study more broadly: Recently identified HLA-C-restricted and well-studied HLA-B-restricted CMV epitopes were used. Public TCR beta signatures indicated both CMV infection and matching HLA type.

The CDR3 has 14 residues. Germline CDR1 and CDR2: MNHNY and SVGAGI (reference sequence). With V trimmed by 4 bases and J by 8 bases, 7 bases remained unmatched. Each CDR3 protein gets one entry after TCRdb re-called the reads with MiXCR. Among about 920,000 distinct CDR3 sequences, around 32% were seen once, and the ten largest hold roughly 13%. The source material was cultured CD8+ T cells from PBMCs, sampled from culture after CMV antigen stimulation. This TCR derives from a human donor in good health (CMV status not recorded). Some clones in this sample may be carry-over from other donors' samples. The gene calls are TRBV6-6 and TRBJ1-4, with 7 nucleotides matching TRBD1. CDR3 DNA sequence: TGTGCCAGCAGTTCCTTATCAGGGGGGGAAAAACTGTTTTTT. It translates to CASSSLSGGEKLFF.